This TCR beta chain came from a study of post-analysis software for immune sequencing data. Study-wide points: The study found TRBV5-6, TRBV5-1 and TRBV20-1 among roughly 5 TRBV segments more frequent in patients than controls. Normalized Chao1 diversity was significantly lower in multiple sclerosis patients than in controls.

Unmatched junction bases numbered 6, after V lost 6 bases and J lost 2 bases. CDR1 and CDR2 from the germline V gene are MNHEY and SVGAGI. This CDR3 contains 14 residues. This clonotype was found a few times. The antigen is unknown. Unique molecular identifiers had been added to the TCR beta cDNA libraries. Each CDR3 protein gets one entry after TCRdb re-called the PCR reads with MiXCR. Here the sample spans roughly 670,000 distinct CDR3 sequences, approximately 59% being singletons. This sequence originates from a girl aged 2 to 9 with multiple sclerosis. The chain recombines TRBV6-5 with TRBJ2-7, with 8 bases fitting TRBD1. Sequenced: blood. CDR3 residues: CASSRVQGAYEQYF. In DNA form, the CDR3 reads TGTGCCAGCAGCCGCGTACAGGGGGCCTACGAGCAGTACTTC.